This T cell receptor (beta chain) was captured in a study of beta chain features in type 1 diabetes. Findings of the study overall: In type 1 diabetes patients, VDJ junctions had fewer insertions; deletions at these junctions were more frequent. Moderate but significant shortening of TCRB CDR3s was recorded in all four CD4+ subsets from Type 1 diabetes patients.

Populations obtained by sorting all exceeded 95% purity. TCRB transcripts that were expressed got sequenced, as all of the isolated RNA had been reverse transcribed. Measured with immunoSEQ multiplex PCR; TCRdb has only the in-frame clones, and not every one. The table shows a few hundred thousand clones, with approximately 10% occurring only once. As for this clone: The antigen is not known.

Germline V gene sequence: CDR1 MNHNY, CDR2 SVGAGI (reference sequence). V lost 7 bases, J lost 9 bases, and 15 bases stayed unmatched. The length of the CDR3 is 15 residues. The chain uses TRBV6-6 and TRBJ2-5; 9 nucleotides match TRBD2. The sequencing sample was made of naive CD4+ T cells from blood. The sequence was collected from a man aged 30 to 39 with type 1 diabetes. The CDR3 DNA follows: TGTGCCAGCACCAGGGGTAGCGGGGGCCTCGGGCCCCAGTACTTC. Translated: CASTRGSGGLGPQYF.